The entry that follows covers one TCR beta chain sequence. Its specificity is unknown. The data were obtained in a study of shared clonotypes between healthy human individuals. DNA at approximately 200 ng, 25,000 to 35,000 T cell genomes, went into sorted-subset replicate PCRs. Study processing details: Junction-only immunoSEQ sequences carried no quality scores, so filtering differed. Produced via immunoSEQ multiplex PCR; TCRdb's table is partial and in-frame only. Clonal size and the V and J genes are those of that table, whereas D and trimming came from the DNA. Among some 2.1 million clones, 90% to 95% were seen once, and the ten largest hold 0.13%. Overall study findings and caveats: The low donor count limited represented genetic and exposure-history diversity. Unshared clonotypes carried lower generation probabilities than those common to all four donors.

CDR3 length equals 13 residues. V trimming: 6 bases; J trimming: 10 bases; junction bases outside the gene matches: 11. In germline, CDR1 is MDHEN, CDR2 SYDVKM. V usage is TRBV28 and J usage is TRBJ1-1; the match to TRBD1 covers 7 bases. The receptor was derived from a man between 18 and 29 years old in good health. Sequencing was done on a sample of naive CD4+ T cells sorted from blood. As to subset: CD45RA+ positively selected. CDR3 sequence (DNA): TGTGCCAGCAGCAGTAGACAGGGTGTGACAGCTTTCTTT. This gives the protein CASSSRQGVTAFF.